This entry lists 5 T cell receptor beta chains sequenced from one sample in a study of shared clonotypes between healthy human individuals. TCRdb's table, derived via immunoSEQ multiplex PCR, lists solely in-frame clones and lacks some. The data hold around 1.1 million clones, with around 78% observed a single time. The sequenced sample consisted of memory CD4+ T cells from PBMCs. Specified subset: CD45RA-negative fraction. The source of these receptors is a man younger than 35 in good health. Some clones in this sample may be carry-over from other donors' samples.

The chain joins TRBV4-3 to TRBJ1-4; 10 positions match TRBD1. CDR3 size: 15 residues. The V segment lost 0 bases and the J segment 6 bases; nucleotides outside the gene matches: 1. Germline assignment: CDR1 LGHNA and CDR2 YSLEER. CDR3 amino acids: CASSQDGQGDEKLFF. As DNA, the CDR3 is TGCGCCAGCAGCCAAGACGGACAGGGGGATGAAAAACTGTTTTTT.

The chain has TRBV7-2 and TRBJ2-1, with D perhaps TRBD1 or TRBD2 (5 bases each). This CDR3 contains 13 residues. Per the germline V gene, CDR1 is SGHTA and CDR2 is FQGNSA. The V end was cut by 5 bases, the J end by 10 bases, with 15 bases between. CDR3 bases: TGTGCCAGCAGCCTACTGCCGGGGCGGGAGCAGTTCTTC. It translates to CASSLLPGREQFF.

At least ten counts were recorded for this clone. The chain has TRBV4-1 and TRBJ2-1; D is uncertain. CDR1 is MGHRA and CDR2 is YSYEKL in the germline V gene. Trimming removed 0 bases at V and 4 bases at J, with 7 bases between. CDR3 length: 14 amino acids. The CDR3 nucleotides are TGCGCCAGCAGCCAAGATATAGGGTACAATGAGCAGTTCTTC. Translation gives CASSQDIGYNEQFF.

The gene calls are TRBV27 and TRBJ2-1, with D possibly TRBD1 on 5 matching bases. V dropped 6 bases and J dropped 0 bases, with 18 bases sitting between them. The CDR3 totals 17 residues. Germline V CDR1 and CDR2: MNHEY, SMNVEV (reference sequence). For the CDR3, the DNA is TGTGCCAGCAGCACCATCTTGGGGCGGAGCTCCTACAATGAGCAGTTCTTC. Its translation: CASSTILGRSSYNEQFF.

This clone came up a few times. This chain connects TRBV20-1 to TRBJ1-2; 7 bases map to TRBD1. The ends lost 6 bases at V and 6 bases at J; junction bases unmatched: 4. The CDR3 runs 11 residues. Germline assignment: CDR1 DFQATT and CDR2 SNEGSKA (reference sequence). The CDR3 sequence: CSARQGNGYTF. Written as DNA, the CDR3 is TGCAGTGCAAGACAGGGAAATGGCTACACCTTC.